These 3 T cell receptor beta chains share one sample of origin, sequenced in a study of post-analysis software for immune sequencing data. Study conclusions and caveats: In patients, TRBV5-6, TRBV5-1 and TRBV20-1 belonged to five TRBV segments found more frequently than in controls.

These receptors have no known antigen. Unique-molecular-identifier-tagged TCR beta cDNA libraries were used. TCRdb reanalysed the PCR reads using MiXCR and keeps one entry per CDR3 protein. Of about 620,000 distinct CDR3 sequences in the sample, roughly 40% were seen once. The sequenced sample was blood. The receptors come from a girl aged 10 to 17 with multiple sclerosis.

This clonotype was counted between two and nine times. The chain uses TRBV9 and TRBJ2-7; the D is unclear. The CDR3 extends over 13 amino acids. V lost 0 bases, J lost 2 bases, and 6 bases lay in between. In germline, CDR1 is SGDLS, CDR2 YYNGEE. This chain's CDR3 is CASSVGATYEQYF. DNA for the CDR3: TGTGCCAGCAGCGTAGGGGCCACCTACGAGCAGTACTTC.

The rearrangement links TRBV4-2 to TRBJ2-1; D not resolved. V dropped 0 bases and J dropped 8 bases, with 23 bases sitting between them. CDR3 length equals 18 residues. Germline V gene data show CDR1 as LGHNA and CDR2 as YNFKEQ. The CDR3 DNA reads as TGTGCCAGCAGCCAAGATCATCCGACAAGGAAATTTAAGGATGAGCAGTTCTTC. Translation gives CASSQDHPTRKFKDEQFF.

This clonotype was seen a handful of times. No conserved phenylalanine or tryptophan is present at the end of the CDR3, so a read error is the likely explanation. The chain has TRBV24-1 and TRBJ1-2; D unclear. Germline V gene data show CDR1 as KGHDR and CDR2 as SFDVKD. Trimming removed 2 bases from V and 0 bases from J, with 18 bases in between. This CDR3 has 18 residues. CDR3 sequence: CATSDSDLSGYSNYGYTV. The CDR3 region has the DNA TGTGCCACCAGTGATTCCGATTTATCGGGGTATTCTAACTATGGCTACACCGTC.